This T cell receptor (beta chain) stems from a study of human T cells and chemical hapten exposure. For the study at large: It was small differences in pooled library volume that mainly caused per-sample TCR yields to vary. Study results and caveats: No alteration of TCRs above 1 in 1000 frequency was seen with DPC sensitization.

Germline CDR1 LNHNV, CDR2 YYDKDF (reference sequence). V lost 5 bases and J lost 4; bases outside the gene matches: 6. The CDR3 runs to 14 residues. Original analysis: Per sample, the median was approximately 96,000 TCRs, with values from around 20,000 to 690,000. TCRdb reprocessed the RACE reads with MiXCR, giving one entry per CDR3 protein. The V and J calls shown here were made by TCRdb, not taken from the authors' results. The sample holds about 380,000 distinct CDR3 sequences, roughly 4.6% seen once. Time point here: pre-sensitization, week 0. Documented treatment: therapeutic diphenylcyclopropenone sensitization with weekly scalp DPC. Staff drew blood before applying each patch test. On this clonotype itself: What it binds is not known.

The rearrangement uses TRBV15 and TRBJ1-2; 8 nucleotides agree with TRBD1. Sequenced material: whole blood, taken in connection with sensitization to the hapten diphenylcyclopropenone (DPC). The receptor was isolated from a woman aged 45 to 65 with alopecia areata. Some clones in this sample may be carry-over from other donors' samples. CDR3 in DNA: TGTGCCACCAGCCCGATGACAGGGGTCTATGGCTACACCTTC. This sequence encodes CATSPMTGVYGYTF.